Presented here are 22 T cell receptor beta chains from one specimen sequenced in a study of blood T cell repertoires in COVID-19. The data were produced by immunoSEQ multiplex PCR, yet TCRdb's version contains in-frame clones alone and is incomplete. The repertoire holds hundreds of thousands of clones, with 88% as singletons. The sequenced sample was PBMCs or T cells enriched from blood (not recorded which). Receptors originate from a woman aged 25 to 45 who had recovered from COVID-19.

J is TRBJ2-5 and V is TRBV24-1; 11 bases line up with TRBD1. This CDR3 has 15 residues. Trimming removed 4 bases from V and 4 bases from J; junction bases left unmatched: 4. Germline V gene data show CDR1 as KGHDR and CDR2 as SFDVKD. CDR3 coding DNA: TGTGCCACCAGTGACCGGGGACAGGGGGGAGAGACCCAGTACTTC. This codes for CATSDRGQGGETQYF.

As regards this clone: The junction departs from the called germline gene at one end, perhaps through a read error. The V and J genes are TRBV7-7 and TRBJ1-4; TRBD1 agrees at 7 bases. The CDR3 loop spans 15 amino acids. The germline V gene has CDR1 SSHAT and CDR2 FNYEAQ (reference sequence). The CDR3 nucleotides are TGTGCTAGCAGCTTAGGTCCAGGGGGGCATGAAAAACTGTTTTTT. Amino acid sequence: CASSLGPGGHEKLFF.

V and J are TRBV3-1 (or the pseudogene TRBV3-2) and TRBJ2-3, with 7 bases that match TRBD2. The V and J ends lost 3 bases and 2 bases, in that order; junction bases with no gene match: 5. Germline CDR1 LGHDT, CDR2 YNNKEL (reference sequence). CDR3 size: 15 residues. The CDR3 spells CASSQNAGVTDTQYF. As DNA, the CDR3 is TGTGCCAGCAGCCAGAACGCGGGGGTCACAGATACGCAGTATTTT.

CDR3 protein: CASSRRWTGDQNTEAFF. Written as DNA, the CDR3 is TGTGCCAGCAGTCGGAGATGGACAGGGGATCAGAACACTGAAGCTTTCTTT. The chain is built from TRBV6-6 and TRBJ1-1; 9 bases match TRBD1. This CDR3 is built from 17 residues. In germline, CDR1 is MNHNY, CDR2 SVGAGI (reference sequence). J was trimmed by 1 base and V by 5 bases; bases with no gene match: 11.

The chain links TRBV19 to TRBJ1-5; no clear D gene. This CDR3 is built from 14 residues. Looked up from germline, CDR1 is LNHDA and CDR2 is SQIVND (reference sequence). Trimming removed 5 bases at V and 0 bases at J, with 8 bases between. The CDR3 is CASSPRDSNQPQHF. The CDR3 DNA is TGTGCCAGTAGTCCGAGGGATAGCAATCAGCCCCAGCATTTT.

The sample holds one count of this clone. The chain carries TRBV7-9 and TRBJ2-1; 7 nucleotides match TRBD2. Germline V gene lookup returns CDR1 SEHNR and CDR2 FQNEAQ (reference sequence). V shed 5 bases and J 9 bases; nucleotides not matched to a gene: 1. The CDR3 is 11 amino acids. DNA for the CDR3: TGTGCCAGCAGCCCTAGCGGTGAGCAGTTCTTC. Its protein product is CASSPSGEQFF.

The chain recombines TRBV7-2 with TRBJ2-5; possible D gene TRBD2, 5 bases. The CDR3 consists of 14 residues. V was pared by 2 bases and J by 7 bases, with 14 bases between. Germline V CDR1 and CDR2: SGHTA, FQGNSA. The CDR3 nucleotides are TGTGCCAGCAGCTTACGACGGGGTTTTGGGACCCAGTACTTC. Translation: CASSLRRGFGTQYF.

This chain uses TRBV18 with TRBJ1-4; TRBD1 matches 8 bases. Germline V gene data show CDR1 as KGHSH and CDR2 as LQKENI. CDR3 length equals 15 residues. The V gene end was trimmed by 2 bases and the J gene end by 8 bases; junction bases not matched to a gene: 7. DNA of the CDR3: TGTGCCAGCTCACCAAAGACAGGGGAAGGCGAAAAACTGTTTTTT. This encodes CASSPKTGEGEKLFF.

The chain joins TRBV7-3 to TRBJ2-5; no clear D gene. V shed 6 bases and J shed 3 bases, with 14 bases lying between them. Per the germline V gene, CDR1 is SGHTA and CDR2 is FQGTGA. The CDR3 contains 14 residues. In nucleotides, the CDR3 is TGTGCCAGCAGTATACACGGGTCCGAAGAGACCCAGTACTTC. Translated, it gives CASSIHGSEETQYF.

This chain links TRBV7-2 with TRBJ1-5; D unresolved. V was trimmed by 3 bases and J by 4 bases, leaving 4 bases between them. Germline values: CDR1 SGHTA, CDR2 FQGNSA. The CDR3 is made up of 12 amino acids. This CDR3 is CASSFTNQPQHF. The CDR3 nucleotides are TGTGCCAGCAGCTTTACAAATCAGCCCCAGCATTTT.

The chain carries TRBV11-2 and TRBJ1-5; no reliable D call. V lost 0 bases, J lost 0 bases, and 6 bases lay in between. The CDR3 consists of 15 residues. Germline V gene sequence: CDR1 SGHAT, CDR2 FQNNGV. This chain's CDR3 is CASSLERGSNQPQHF. CDR3 nucleotide sequence: TGTGCCAGCAGCTTAGAGCGGGGTAGCAATCAGCCCCAGCATTTT.

This clone has only a few counts. The chain links TRBV5-5 to TRBJ2-3, with D tentatively TRBD1 (7 bases). Germline V CDR1 and CDR2: SGHKS, YYEKEE (reference sequence). The CDR3 covers 18 residues. V was shortened by 2 bases and J by 3 bases, with 22 bases between the two germline ends. As DNA, the CDR3 is TGTGCCAGCAGCTTCCAGGGGGACGGGGGATTTTGGACAGATACGCAGTATTTT. It is translated as CASSFQGDGGFWTDTQYF.

This clone was picked up a small number of times. The rearrangement joins TRBV6-5 to TRBJ1-1; 11 nucleotides line up with TRBD1. The germline CDR1 and CDR2 sequences are MNHEY and SVGAGI. The CDR3 is 15 residues long. The V segment lost 4 bases and the J segment 5 bases; nucleotides outside the gene matches: 6. In DNA form, the CDR3 reads TGTGCCAGCAGTTTCGGGGACAGGGGGGGAACTGAAGCTTTCTTT. Translated, it gives CASSFGDRGGTEAFF.

V and J are TRBV30 and TRBJ2-5; D is perhaps TRBD2 (5 bases). The CDR3 runs to 18 residues. V lost 0 bases, J lost 5 bases, and 25 bases lay in between. The germline V gene encodes CDR1 GTSNPN and CDR2 SVGIG (reference sequence). CDR3 amino acids: CAWSVPRWESYSRETQYF. The CDR3 DNA is TGTGCCTGGAGTGTGCCCAGGTGGGAGTCCTATTCAAGGGAGACCCAGTACTTC.

The J gene is TRBJ1-1, the V gene TRBV9; D is uncertain. Per germline, CDR1 SGDLS and CDR2 YYNGEE. The CDR3 consists of 14 residues. V lost 0 bases and J lost 4, with 10 bases in between. CDR3 residues: CASSVDREITEAFF. The CDR3 DNA is TGTGCCAGCAGCGTAGACCGGGAAATCACTGAAGCTTTCTTT.

The rearrangement uses TRBV23-1 and TRBJ1-5; D uncertain. TRBV23-1 is treated as an ORF (open reading frame) with a function not yet certain. V gave up 11 bases and J gave up 6 bases, with 23 bases separating them. This CDR3 comprises 15 residues. CDR3 in amino acids: CASRETTRSVQPQHF. The DNA for the CDR3 is TGCGCCTCTCGTGAAACAACGAGGTCGGTTCAGCCCCAGCATTTT.

This clone was picked up a small number of times. J is TRBJ2-1 and V is TRBV5-6; tentative D call: TRBD1 (6 bases). Germline lookup yields CDR1 SGHDT and CDR2 YYEEEE. V lost 4 bases and J 8 bases, leaving 13 bases between the germline ends. This CDR3 contains 13 residues. CDR3 residues: CASSPGDRDEQFF. CDR3 in DNA: TGTGCCAGCAGCCCAGGGGATAGGGATGAGCAGTTCTTC. The variable domain in full, with the rest retrieved from reference TRBV5-6 and TRBJ2-1, is DAGVTQSPTHLIKTRGQQVTLRCSPKSGHDTVSWYQQALGQGPQFIFQYYEEEERQRGNFPDRFSGHQFPNYSSELNVNALLLGDSALYLCASSPGDRDEQFFGPGTRLTVL.

The V gene is TRBV19, the J gene TRBJ2-7; 9 bases match TRBD2. Germline lookup yields CDR1 LNHDA and CDR2 SQIVND (reference sequence). This CDR3 contains 19 residues. J gave up 7 bases and V 5 bases, and 24 bases lay outside the gene matches. CDR3: CASSPRLESGRHSPREQYF. The CDR3 DNA sequence: TGTGCCAGTAGTCCTAGGTTAGAGAGCGGGAGGCATTCTCCGAGGGAGCAGTACTTC.

The rearrangement uses TRBV5-1 and TRBJ1-2; D is possibly TRBD1 (5 bases). Germline V gene data show CDR1 as SGHRS and CDR2 as YFSETQ. This CDR3 contains 12 residues. V was trimmed by 0 bases and J by 7 bases, leaving 7 bases between them. The CDR3 loop is CASSLAGIGYTF. In nucleotides, the CDR3 is TGCGCCAGCAGCTTGGCAGGGATTGGCTACACCTTC.

This clone was seen once. The chain carries TRBV15 and TRBJ2-7, with D possibly matching TRBD1 (5 bases). There are 13 residues in the CDR3. Per germline, CDR1 LNHNV and CDR2 YYDKDF (reference sequence). V dropped 0 bases and J dropped 3 bases, with 6 bases sitting between them. The CDR3 coding sequence is TGTGCCACCAGCAGAGATGACAGCTACGAGCAGTACTTC. It is translated as CATSRDDSYEQYF.

V and J are TRBV10-1 and TRBJ1-4, with D uncertain. This CDR3 spans 16 amino acids. CDR1 and CDR2 from the germline V gene are WNHNN and SYGVQD (reference sequence). V dropped 3 bases and J dropped 11 bases, with 22 bases sitting between them. The CDR3 sequence is CASSDGVGSAVGKLFF. The DNA of the CDR3 is TGCGCCAGCAGTGACGGAGTCGGGTCAGCTGTTGGGAAACTGTTTTTT.

The sample holds a few counts of this clone. The V call is TRBV6-1, the J call TRBJ1-5; no clear D gene. CDR3 length equals 17 residues. Germline V lookup: CDR1 MNHNS, CDR2 SASEGT. Trimming removed 1 base at V and 0 bases at J, with 13 bases between. CDR3 sequence (DNA): TGTGCCAGCAGTGAAGATTGGACGGGGTTTAGCAATCAGCCCCAGCATTTT. Translated, it gives CASSEDWTGFSNQPQHF.